The clone carrying this T cell receptor (beta chain) was seen ten or more times. The data were obtained in a study of Graves' ophthalmopathy and Graves' hyperthyroidism. Ophthalmopathic donors had moderate-to-severe activity, CAS ≥3 and NOSPECS ≥4, with disease that had lasted under 3 months. Clinicians made diagnoses from clinical symptoms, serum thyroxine, TRAb, thyroid ultrasound and orbital computed tomography. Transcripts of RNA were the source for amplifying TCR beta CDR3 regions. The workflow started with a first-round RT-PCR run with HTBI primers and then moved on to a second-round multiplex PCR. TCRdb passed the multiplex PCR reads through MiXCR, listing each CDR3 protein once. The sample records 200,000 to 250,000 distinct CDR3 sequences, 20% to 25% being singletons. The V end lost 9 bases, the J end lost 0 bases, and 9 bases lay between the germline ends. Germline V gives CDR1 LNHDA, CDR2 SQIVND (reference sequence). This CDR3 comprises 12 residues.

The sequenced material came from peripheral blood. The chain links TRBV19 to TRBJ2-7; tentative D call: TRBD1 (6 bases). This clonotype was sampled from a woman aged 50 to 60 with Graves' ophthalmopathy. The DNA of the CDR3 is TGTGCCAGCGGGACACCCTCCTACGAGCAGTACTTC. Translating it yields CASGTPSYEQYF.